Listed here are 27 T cell receptor beta chains from one sample, sequenced in a study of T cell responses to AZD1222 COVID-19 vaccine. Clones were read by immunoSEQ multiplex PCR, and TCRdb kept only the in-frame ones, dropping some. The repertoire holds 150,000 to 200,000 clones, with approximately 92% as singletons. The sample here was peripheral blood, taken on day 0 of AZD1222 vaccination. All receptors derive from an adult in good health.

Here the CDR3 reads CASSLGGLETQYF. In nucleotides, the CDR3 is TGTGCCAGCAGCTTGGGTGGGTTGGAGACCCAGTACTTC. This chain uses TRBV5-6 with TRBJ2-5, with no clear D. Germline V gene lookup returns CDR1 SGHDT and CDR2 YYEEEE. CDR3 length: 13 residues. Between the trimmed V and J ends, which lost 0 bases and 5 bases, there was a span of 8 bases.

This sequence joins TRBV5-1 and TRBJ2-3, with unresolved D. The V end lost 6 bases, the J end lost 2 bases, and 10 bases lay between the germline ends. The CDR3 consists of 13 residues. Germline V lookup: CDR1 SGHRS, CDR2 YFSETQ. CDR3 in amino acids: CASNPLDTDTQYF. As DNA, the CDR3 is TGCGCCAGCAACCCACTGGACACAGATACGCAGTATTTT.

This CDR3 is CASSVRDQSGNTIYF. CDR3 nucleotide sequence: TGTGCCAGCAGCGTCCGGGATCAATCTGGAAACACCATATATTTT. The J gene is TRBJ1-3, the V gene TRBV9; no clear D. CDR1 SGDLS and CDR2 YYNGEE come from the germline V gene. The V and J ends lost 2 bases and 1 base respectively, with 10 bases between them. This CDR3 is built from 15 residues.

The chain uses TRBV24-1 and TRBJ2-3, with D tentatively TRBD1 or TRBD2 (5 bases each). Trimming removed 4 bases at V and 0 bases at J, with 10 bases between. Germline CDR1 is KGHDR and CDR2 is SFDVKD. This CDR3 contains 15 residues. The CDR3 nucleotides are TGTGCCACCAGTGAGGGGACCCGCAGCACAGATACGCAGTATTTT. It codes for CATSEGTRSTDTQYF.

This clone was observed a handful of times. The gene calls are TRBV5-1 and TRBJ2-1, with TRBD1 matching 9 bases. Trimming cost V 0 bases and J 6 bases; bases outside gene matches: 4. Germline V CDR1 and CDR2: SGHRS, YFSETQ. CDR3 length: 15 amino acids. The CDR3 sequence is CASSLVGDRVNEQFF. DNA for the CDR3: TGCGCCAGCAGCTTGGTGGGGGACAGGGTCAATGAGCAGTTCTTC.

The J gene is TRBJ1-1, the V gene TRBV25-1; no reliable D call. Looked up from germline, CDR1 is MGHDK and CDR2 is SYGVNS. The CDR3 totals 14 residues. V was clipped by 2 bases and J by 4 bases, with 11 bases between them. The CDR3 region is CASSEEGRTTEAFF. The CDR3 nucleotides are TGTGCCAGCAGTGAAGAGGGAAGGACCACTGAAGCTTTCTTT.

The chain has TRBV27 and TRBJ2-1; possible D gene TRBD1, 5 bases. Germline lookup yields CDR1 MNHEY and CDR2 SMNVEV (reference sequence). The CDR3 spans 15 residues. V was trimmed by 8 bases and J by 6 bases, leaving 20 bases between them. As DNA, the CDR3 is TGTGCCAGCGGGAAACAGGCCCCCAGAGGCAATGAGCAGTTCTTC. The encoded protein is CASGKQAPRGNEQFF.

The V and J genes are TRBV5-6 and TRBJ2-3; no reliable D call. The V and J ends lost 2 bases and 4 bases respectively, with 8 bases between them. This CDR3 spans 13 amino acids. Germline-derived CDR1 and CDR2 are SGHDT and YYEEEE. The DNA for the CDR3 is TGTGCCAGCAGCTTAGCACGCCCAGATACGCAGTATTTT. Translated: CASSLARPDTQYF.

V is TRBV5-1 and J is TRBJ1-6; D not certain. This CDR3 contains 13 residues. Per germline, CDR1 SGHRS and CDR2 YFSETQ. V dropped 5 bases and J dropped 9 bases, with 12 bases sitting between them. CDR3 in amino acids: CASRPDETSPLHF. DNA for the CDR3: TGCGCCAGCAGGCCGGACGAGACTTCACCCCTCCACTTT.

V usage is TRBV6-5 and J usage is TRBJ1-6; 7 positions agree with TRBD1. This CDR3 comprises 15 residues. V lost 6 bases and J lost 8; bases outside the gene matches: 10. Germline V gene data show CDR1 as MNHEY and CDR2 as SVGAGI. Here the CDR3 reads CASSEQTGRDSPLHF. The CDR3 coding sequence is TGTGCCAGCAGCGAGCAGACAGGGCGAGATTCACCCCTCCACTTT.

This clone was observed a single time. The chain couples TRBV28 to TRBJ1-2; D remains unclear. Trimming pared 8 bases from V and 0 bases from J, leaving 13 bases between. Looked up from germline, CDR1 is MDHEN and CDR2 is SYDVKM. The CDR3 extends over 14 amino acids. The CDR3 loop reads CASVTVDSNYGYTF. Here the CDR3 DNA reads TGTGCCAGCGTAACGGTGGATTCTAACTATGGCTACACCTTC.

V usage is TRBV18 and J usage is TRBJ1-1, with D perhaps TRBD1 (5 bases). The CDR3 contains 15 residues. Germline V CDR1 and CDR2: KGHSH, LQKENI. The V and J ends lost 1 base and 1 base respectively, with 10 bases between them. In nucleotides, the CDR3 is TGTGCCAGCTCACCACGTTGGCAGGGGAACACTGAAGCTTTCTTT. It is translated as CASSPRWQGNTEAFF.

V and J are TRBV18 and TRBJ1-2; D perhaps matches TRBD1 (5 bases). V lost 2 bases and J lost 3, with 7 bases in between. There are 13 residues in the CDR3. Per germline, CDR1 KGHSH and CDR2 LQKENI. The CDR3 sequence: CASSPTRDYGYTF. CDR3 DNA sequence: TGTGCCAGCTCACCAACCAGGGACTATGGCTACACCTTC.

The chain recombines TRBV6-5 with TRBJ2-7, with D unresolved. With 8 bases removed from V and 1 base from J, the gap between germline ends came to 12 bases. The V gene's germline CDR1 is MNHEY and CDR2 SVGAGI. CDR3 length equals 13 residues. The CDR3 bases are TGTGCCAGCTTGGACGAGTATTCCTACGAGCAGTACTTC. Translation gives CASLDEYSYEQYF.

This rearrangement joins TRBV5-1 to TRBJ2-2; 10 positions match TRBD1. The CDR3 has 16 residues. CDR1 and CDR2 from the germline V gene are SGHRS and YFSETQ. After removal of 2 bases from V and 4 bases from J, the junction contained 5 bases not matched to a gene. CDR3 protein: CASSLTGQGTTGELFF. Written as DNA, the CDR3 is TGCGCCAGCAGCTTAACGGGACAGGGGACCACCGGGGAGCTGTTTTTT.

The chain joins TRBV12-5 to TRBJ1-5, with TRBD1 as a possible D gene (5 bases). This CDR3 is built from 13 residues. Trimming pared 7 bases from V and 6 bases from J, leaving 13 bases between. Germline CDR1 is LGHNT and CDR2 is FRNRAP. In nucleotides, the CDR3 is TGTGCTAGTGCACCGATGGGGGGTCAGCCCCAGCATTTT. Protein sequence: CASAPMGGQPQHF.

The chain is built from TRBV24-1 and TRBJ2-5; possible D gene TRBD1, 6 bases. The CDR3 is 15 amino acids. With 4 bases removed from V and 0 bases from J, the gap between germline ends came to 11 bases. CDR1 and CDR2 from the germline V gene are KGHDR and SFDVKD. In nucleotides, the CDR3 is TGTGCCACCAGTGACCCGACAGGAGACCAAGAGACCCAGTACTTC. It translates to CATSDPTGDQETQYF.

The CDR3 nucleotides read TGTGCCTGGCTTGAGGGGGCTTCCCCTAATTCACCCCTCCACTTT. Translating gives CAWLEGASPNSPLHF. This chain uses TRBV30 with TRBJ1-6; 7 bases map to TRBD1. V was pared by 5 bases and J by 6 bases, with 10 bases of the junction left unmatched. CDR1 is GTSNPN and CDR2 is SVGIG in the germline V gene (reference sequence). There are 15 residues in the CDR3.

The rearrangement links TRBV4-2 to TRBJ2-1; 13 bases map to TRBD2. This CDR3 is 17 amino acids long. The trim removed 3 bases at V and 4 bases at J, leaving 6 bases unmatched. Germline V gives CDR1 LGHNA, CDR2 YNFKEQ. The CDR3 reads CASSQGTSGTGYNEQFF. In DNA form, the CDR3 reads TGTGCCAGCAGCCAGGGGACTAGCGGGACGGGGTACAATGAGCAGTTCTTC.

V is TRBV19 and J is TRBJ1-4; D unclear. This CDR3 has 16 amino acids. Germline V gene sequence: CDR1 LNHDA, CDR2 SQIVND (reference sequence). Trimming removed 3 bases from V and 2 bases from J, with 13 bases in between. Here the CDR3 reads CASSIGVSATNEKLFF. The CDR3 nucleotides are TGTGCCAGTAGTATCGGGGTGTCGGCGACTAATGAAAAACTGTTTTTT.

The chain is built from TRBV7-8 and TRBJ1-1; no clear D. V was pared by 2 bases and J by 1 base, with 8 bases between. CDR1 and CDR2 from the germline V gene are SGHVS and FQNEAQ. This CDR3 comprises 14 residues. CDR3 sequence: CASSLYGKNTEAFF. The CDR3 region has the DNA TGTGCCAGCAGCTTATACGGTAAGAACACTGAAGCTTTCTTT.

V usage is TRBV5-8 and J usage is TRBJ2-7, with unresolved D. Germline loops: CDR1 SGHTS, CDR2 YDEGEE. V was shortened by 2 bases and J by 4 bases, with 4 bases between the two germline ends. This CDR3 region has 11 residues. The CDR3 region is CASSFEYEQYF. Here the CDR3 DNA reads TGTGCCAGCAGCTTCGAATACGAGCAGTACTTC. Full variable domain (outside the CDR3, taken from reference TRBV5-8 and TRBJ2-7): EAGVTQSPTHLIKTRGQQATLRCSPISGHTSVYWYQQALGLGLQFLLWYDEGEERNRGNFPPRFSGRQFPNYSSELNVNALELEDSALYLCASSFEYEQYFGPGTRLTVT.

CDR3: CASSGTPGGAYGYTF. CDR3 coding DNA: TGTGCCAGCAGCGGTACCCCGGGAGGCGCCTATGGCTACACCTTC. The J gene is TRBJ1-2, the V gene TRBV28, with unresolved D. In germline, CDR1 is MDHEN, CDR2 SYDVKM. The CDR3 consists of 15 residues. Deletions cut 6 bases from V and 4 bases from J, with 18 bases between.

The V and J genes are TRBV5-6 and TRBJ1-2; D possibly corresponds to TRBD1 (6 bases). Deletions cut 3 bases from V and 3 bases from J, with 12 bases between. This CDR3 region has 14 residues. Germline assignment: CDR1 SGHDT and CDR2 YYEEEE. As DNA, the CDR3 is TGTGCCAGCAGCTCCCTTGACAGGTACTATGGCTACACCTTC. This encodes CASSSLDRYYGYTF.

CDR3 amino acids: CASSTTRTEAFF. The CDR3 DNA reads as TGTGCCAGTAGTACAACGAGGACTGAAGCTTTCTTT. The chain has TRBV19 and TRBJ1-1; D is unclear. Deletions cut 4 bases from V and 5 bases from J, with 8 bases between. The germline gives CDR1 LNHDA, CDR2 SQIVND (reference sequence). CDR3 length equals 12 residues.

CDR3 bases: TGTGCCAGCAGCGTCTCAGCAGGTTACAACACTGAAGCTTTCTTT. It encodes CASSVSAGYNTEAFF. The chain carries TRBV9 and TRBJ1-1; no clear D. V dropped 2 bases and J dropped 2 bases, with 13 bases sitting between them. The CDR3 covers 15 residues. Germline assignment: CDR1 SGDLS and CDR2 YYNGEE.

The CDR3 spells CAWSVSGENEQFF. As DNA, the CDR3 is TGTGCCTGGAGTGTATCCGGGGAGAATGAGCAGTTCTTC. This rearrangement joins TRBV30 to TRBJ2-1; D may be TRBD2 (5 bases). The CDR3 contains 13 residues. V dropped 0 bases and J dropped 7 bases, with 10 bases sitting between them. CDR1 GTSNPN and CDR2 SVGIG come from the germline V gene (reference sequence).